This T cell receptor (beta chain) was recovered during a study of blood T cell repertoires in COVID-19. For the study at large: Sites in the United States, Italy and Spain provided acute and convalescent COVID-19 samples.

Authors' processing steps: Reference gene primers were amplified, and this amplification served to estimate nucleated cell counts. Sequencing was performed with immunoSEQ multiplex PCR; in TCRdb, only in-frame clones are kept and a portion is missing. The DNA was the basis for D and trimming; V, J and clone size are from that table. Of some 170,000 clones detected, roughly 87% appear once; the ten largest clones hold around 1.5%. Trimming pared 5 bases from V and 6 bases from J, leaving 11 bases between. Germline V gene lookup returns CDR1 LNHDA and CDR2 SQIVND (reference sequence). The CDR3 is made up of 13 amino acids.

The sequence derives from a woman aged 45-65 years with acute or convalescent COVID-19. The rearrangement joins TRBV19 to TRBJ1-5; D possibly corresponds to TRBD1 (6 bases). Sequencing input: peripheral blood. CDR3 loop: CASSAQGSQPQHF. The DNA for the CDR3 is TGTGCCAGTAGTGCACAGGGTAGTCAGCCCCAGCATTTT.